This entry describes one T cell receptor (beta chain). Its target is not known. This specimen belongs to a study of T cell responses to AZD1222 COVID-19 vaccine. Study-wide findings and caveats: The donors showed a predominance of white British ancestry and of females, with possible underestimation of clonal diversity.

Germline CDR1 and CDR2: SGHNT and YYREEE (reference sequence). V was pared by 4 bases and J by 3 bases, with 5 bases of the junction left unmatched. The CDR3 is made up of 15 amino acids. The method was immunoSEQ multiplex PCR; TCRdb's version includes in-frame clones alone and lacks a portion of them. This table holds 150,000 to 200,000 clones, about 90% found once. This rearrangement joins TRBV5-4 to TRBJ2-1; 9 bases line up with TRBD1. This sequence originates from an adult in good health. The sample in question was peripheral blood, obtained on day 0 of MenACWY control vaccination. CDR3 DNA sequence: TGTGCCAGCAGCAAGACAGGGGGTGTCTACAATGAGCAGTTCTTC. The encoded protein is CASSKTGGVYNEQFF.